The 25 T cell receptor beta chains given below trace back to one sample, sequenced in a study of T cell changes during pregnancy in multiple sclerosis. Assay: immunoSEQ multiplex PCR; the TCRdb copy retains only in-frame clones and omits some. Here the sample spans some 40,000 clones, roughly nine tenths being singletons. The sample here was CD4+ T cells from peripheral blood mononuclear cells, taken in the third trimester of pregnancy. Receptors were obtained from a female donor in good health, enrolled as a control in a pregnancy study.

The V and J genes are TRBV28 and TRBJ2-3; TRBD1 aligns across 9 bases. The CDR3 loop spans 15 amino acids. V shed 7 bases, J shed 3 bases, and the junction held 8 bases outside the gene matches. Germline lookup yields CDR1 MDHEN and CDR2 SYDVKM. The CDR3 protein is CASTLTGGITDTQYF. For the CDR3, the DNA is TGTGCCAGCACTCTAACAGGGGGCATTACAGATACGCAGTATTTT.

In this sample, this clone turned up once. The chain is built from TRBV7-8 and TRBJ2-7, with D unresolved. The CDR3 runs 10 residues. Trimming removed 4 bases at V and 4 bases at J, with 2 bases between. Germline CDR1 SGHVS, CDR2 FQNEAQ. CDR3 in DNA: TGTGCCAGCAGCTCGTACGAGCAGTACTTC. Translated: CASSSYEQYF. The variable domain in full, with the rest retrieved from reference TRBV7-8 and TRBJ2-7, is GAGVSQSPRYKVAKRGQDVALRCDPISGHVSLFWYQQALGQGPEFLTYFQNEAQLDKSGLPSDRFFAERPEGSVSTLKIQRTQQEDSAVYLCASSSYEQYFGPGTRLTVT.

The chain combines TRBV5-6 with TRBJ2-3; a possible D gene is TRBD2 (5 bases). Germline lookup yields CDR1 SGHDT and CDR2 YYEEEE. This CDR3 has 14 residues. Trimming shortened V by 2 bases and J by 1 base, and 8 bases separated the two germline ends. CDR3 amino acids: CASSFREGTDTQYF. The CDR3 region has the DNA TGTGCCAGCAGCTTTCGGGAAGGCACAGATACGCAGTATTTT.

The CDR3 protein is CASSLRAGQGYAEAFF. The CDR3 DNA is TGTGCCAGCAGTTTAAGGGCGGGACAGGGGTATGCTGAAGCTTTCTTT. The rearrangement uses TRBV27 and TRBJ1-1, with 10 bases that match TRBD1. V was pared by 2 bases and J by 6 bases, with 9 bases of the junction left unmatched. CDR1 is MNHEY, CDR2 SMNVEV, per germline (reference sequence). The CDR3 extends over 16 amino acids.

This clone was found once. The CDR3 here is CASSAVVPVTDTQYF. CDR3 nucleotide sequence: TGCGCCAGCAGTGCTGTGGTTCCGGTCACAGATACGCAGTATTTT. This sequence joins TRBV10-1 and TRBJ2-3; D unclear. With 4 bases removed from V and 2 bases from J, the gap between germline ends came to 13 bases. The germline gives CDR1 WNHNN, CDR2 SYGVQD (reference sequence). This CDR3 contains 15 residues.

This clone is a singleton in its sample. The J gene is TRBJ1-5, the V gene TRBV28; D might be TRBD1 (5 bases). The germline V and J ends were trimmed by 7 bases and 0 bases, with 10 bases remaining between them. The CDR3 extends over 14 amino acids. Germline V gene lookup returns CDR1 MDHEN and CDR2 SYDVKM. This chain's CDR3 is CASKDSFSNQPQHF. The CDR3 region has the DNA TGTGCCAGCAAAGACAGCTTTAGCAATCAGCCCCAGCATTTT. The full variable domain, in which reference TRBV28 and TRBJ1-5 provide the parts outside the CDR3, is DVKVTQSSRYLVKRTGEKVFLECVQDMDHENMFWYRQDPGLGLRLIYFSYDVKMKEKGDIPEGYSVSREKKERFSLILESASTNQTSMYLCASKDSFSNQPQHFGDGTRLSIL.

This chain connects TRBV28 to TRBJ2-5, with D unclear. The CDR3 has 12 amino acids. Germline CDR1 MDHEN, CDR2 SYDVKM. The V and J ends lost 6 bases and 5 bases respectively, with 10 bases between them. CDR3 sequence: CASRPNRETQYF. The CDR3 DNA sequence: TGTGCCAGCAGGCCCAACCGGGAGACCCAGTACTTC.

This clone has a handful of counts. V gene TRBV19 combines with J gene TRBJ2-2; 8 nucleotides match TRBD2. After removal of 5 bases from V and 0 bases from J, the junction contained 14 bases not matched to a gene. Germline V CDR1 and CDR2: LNHDA, SQIVND (reference sequence). This CDR3 comprises 19 residues. CDR3 in amino acids: CASSDLLREGLTNTGELFF. The CDR3 DNA is TGTGCCAGTAGTGACTTGTTACGGGAGGGACTGACGAACACCGGGGAGCTGTTTTTT. The full variable domain, rest sourced from reference TRBV19 and TRBJ2-2, is DGGITQSPKYLFRKEGQNVTLSCEQNLNHDAMYWYRQDPGQGLRLIYYSQIVNDFQKGDIAEGYSVSREKKESFPLTVTSAQKNPTAFYLCASSDLLREGLTNTGELFFGEGSRLTVL.

V and J are TRBV5-1 and TRBJ2-1; tentative D call: TRBD2 (7 bases). The CDR3 totals 15 residues. Trimming left V 3 bases short and J 4 bases short, with 14 bases between. Germline V gives CDR1 SGHRS, CDR2 YFSETQ. The DNA of the CDR3 is TGCGCCAGCAGCTGGACGGGGGGCCCATACAATGAGCAGTTCTTC. Protein: CASSWTGGPYNEQFF.

The chain recombines TRBV4-1 with TRBJ2-7; 15 bases are shared with TRBD2. Germline loops: CDR1 MGHRA, CDR2 YSYEKL. This CDR3 is 19 amino acids long. J gave up 5 bases and V 5 bases, and 16 bases lay outside the gene matches. The CDR3, as DNA: TGCGCCAGCAGCGGTCCGGGACTAGCGGGAGGTTCCCCCAAGGACGAGCAGTACTTC. Its translation: CASSGPGLAGGSPKDEQYF.

The chain couples TRBV30 to TRBJ2-2; no firm D call. Trimming removed 2 bases at V and 6 bases at J, with 13 bases between. Germline V gene data show CDR1 as GTSNPN and CDR2 as SVGIG (reference sequence). The CDR3 runs to 14 residues. CDR3 sequence reads: CAWSLHPGSGELFF. CDR3 sequence (DNA): TGTGCCTGGAGTTTACATCCGGGTTCCGGGGAGCTGTTTTTT.

The chain combines TRBV5-6 with TRBJ2-7, with 7 bases lining up with TRBD1. CDR1 SGHDT and CDR2 YYEEEE come from the germline V gene. The CDR3 extends over 14 amino acids. J was trimmed by 3 bases and V by 4 bases; bases with no gene match: 7. The CDR3 bases are TGTGCCAGCAGCGCATTGGGGACAGTCTACGAGCAGTACTTC. Protein product: CASSALGTVYEQYF.

This clone was picked up a small number of times. V usage is TRBV2 and J usage is TRBJ1-1, with 10 bases fitting TRBD1. The CDR3 runs to 13 residues. V shed 4 bases and J 7 bases; nucleotides not matched to a gene: 3. Germline values: CDR1 SNHLY, CDR2 FYNNEI. The CDR3 bases are TGTGCCAGCAGTGCTTGGACAGGGGGTGAAGCTTTCTTT. It yields the protein CASSAWTGGEAFF.

This chain links TRBV5-6 with TRBJ1-1; maybe TRBD1 (6 bases). V dropped 0 bases and J dropped 1 base, with 7 bases sitting between them. The CDR3 length is 14 residues. Germline lookup yields CDR1 SGHDT and CDR2 YYEEEE. In nucleotides, the CDR3 is TGTGCCAGCAGCTTGGTCAGGGGGAACACTGAAGCTTTCTTT. Protein sequence: CASSLVRGNTEAFF.

The rearrangement uses TRBV30 and TRBJ1-6, with 8 bases identical to TRBD1. Per germline, CDR1 GTSNPN and CDR2 SVGIG (reference sequence). The junction had 6 bases not matched to a gene; V was cut back by 8 bases and J by 6 bases. The CDR3 is 13 residues long. The CDR3 region has the DNA TGTGCCAGCGCGGGACAGGCTAATTCACCCCTCCACTTT. Protein: CASAGQANSPLHF.

The genes are TRBV4-2 and TRBJ1-3; 9 bases map to TRBD1. Trimming took 5 bases from V and 1 from J; bases not matched to a gene: 15. CDR1 LGHNA and CDR2 YNFKEQ come from the germline V gene. CDR3 length equals 19 residues. The CDR3 here is CASSLGQGTTAWSGNTIYF. DNA of the CDR3: TGTGCCAGCAGCTTAGGACAGGGGACCACTGCTTGGTCTGGAAACACCATATATTTT.

The chain employs TRBV10-1 and TRBJ1-2; 7 nucleotides match TRBD1. The CDR3 spans 13 residues. Germline V gives CDR1 WNHNN, CDR2 SYGVQD (reference sequence). V lost 10 bases, J lost 4 bases, and 9 bases stayed unmatched. Here the CDR3 reads CAISTGYTYGYTF. CDR3 sequence (DNA): TGCGCCATCTCGACAGGGTATACCTATGGCTACACCTTC.

This chain joins TRBV27 and TRBJ2-7; TRBD1 is a possible D gene (5 bases). With 5 bases removed from V and 7 bases from J, the gap between germline ends came to 18 bases. Germline loops: CDR1 MNHEY, CDR2 SMNVEV (reference sequence). The CDR3 spans 14 residues. DNA of the CDR3: TGTGCCAGCAGTCCGGACACTGTACGTGTGGAGCAGTACTTC. The encoded protein is CASSPDTVRVEQYF.

The chain is built from TRBV5-8 and TRBJ2-2; TRBD2 agrees at 13 bases. Germline V CDR1 and CDR2: SGHTS, YDEGEE. V was pared by 0 bases and J by 5 bases, with 4 bases of the junction left unmatched. This CDR3 is 17 amino acids long. CDR3 in amino acids: CASSLGQLAGGTGELFF. The CDR3 DNA is TGTGCCAGCAGCTTGGGACAACTAGCGGGAGGGACCGGGGAGCTGTTTTTT.

This clone was recorded once. The chain joins TRBV11-2 to TRBJ1-2; the D gene is possibly TRBD1 (6 bases). The CDR3 spans 15 residues. Germline V gene lookup returns CDR1 SGHAT and CDR2 FQNNGV. Trimming pared 5 bases from V and 4 bases from J, leaving 17 bases between. CDR3 sequence: CASSQALNRAYGYTF. CDR3 nucleotide sequence: TGTGCCAGCAGCCAAGCCCTAAACAGGGCCTATGGCTACACCTTC.

This chain uses TRBV9 with TRBJ1-1; no clear D gene. The CDR3 runs to 14 residues. V lost 4 bases to trimming and J lost 1 base, with 11 bases between them. CDR1 and CDR2 (germline): SGDLS, YYNGEE. CDR3 region: CASSPEHPNTEAFF. CDR3 bases: TGTGCCAGCAGCCCCGAACACCCGAACACTGAAGCTTTCTTT.

This clone was recorded only once. V and J are TRBV7-9 and TRBJ1-5; 12 bases are shared with TRBD1. The CDR3 runs 17 residues. CDR1 is SEHNR, CDR2 FQNEAQ, per germline (reference sequence). Trimming at V came to 3 bases and at J to 2 bases, leaving 5 bases not matched to a gene. The CDR3 spells CASSLGTGGDGNQPQHF. The CDR3 DNA follows: TGTGCCAGCAGCTTGGGGACAGGGGGCGACGGCAATCAGCCCCAGCATTTT.

The gene calls are TRBV4-2 and TRBJ1-5, with D hard to call. Trimming cost V 3 bases and J 5 bases, with 8 bases left between them. This CDR3 has 13 amino acids. Germline CDR1 and CDR2: LGHNA and YNFKEQ. The CDR3 here is CASSHNVDQPQHF. CDR3 DNA sequence: TGTGCCAGCAGCCACAATGTAGATCAGCCCCAGCATTTT.

The V call is TRBV30, the J call TRBJ1-5, with D perhaps matching TRBD1 (5 bases). V lost 5 bases to trimming and J lost 2 bases, with 16 bases between them. The CDR3 extends over 15 amino acids. The germline gives CDR1 GTSNPN, CDR2 SVGIG (reference sequence). CDR3 DNA: TGTGCCTGGCAAGGGAAAGGGGTCGGCAATCAGCCCCAGCATTTT. Its translation: CAWQGKGVGNQPQHF.

V gene TRBV5-1 combines with J gene TRBJ2-3; perhaps TRBD1 as D (6 bases). The germline gives CDR1 SGHRS, CDR2 YFSETQ. V shed 4 bases and J shed 0 bases, with 9 bases lying between them. This CDR3 region has 14 residues. DNA of the CDR3: TGCGCCAGCAGCCCTGGGGGCAGCACAGATACGCAGTATTTT. The encoded protein is CASSPGGSTDTQYF.